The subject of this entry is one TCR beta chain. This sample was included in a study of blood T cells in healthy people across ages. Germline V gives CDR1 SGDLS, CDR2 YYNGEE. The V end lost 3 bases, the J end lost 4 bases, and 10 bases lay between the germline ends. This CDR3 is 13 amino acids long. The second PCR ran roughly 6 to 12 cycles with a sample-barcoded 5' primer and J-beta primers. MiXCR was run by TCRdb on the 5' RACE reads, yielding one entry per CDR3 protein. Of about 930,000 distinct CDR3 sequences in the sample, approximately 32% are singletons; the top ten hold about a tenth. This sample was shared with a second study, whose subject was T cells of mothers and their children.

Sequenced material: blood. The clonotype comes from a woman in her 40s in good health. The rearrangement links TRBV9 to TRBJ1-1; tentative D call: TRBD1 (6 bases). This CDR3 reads CASSGEGGTEAFF. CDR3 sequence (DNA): TGTGCCAGCAGCGGAGAGGGGGGCACTGAAGCTTTCTTT.